The 5 T cell receptor beta chains below were found in one sample sequenced in a study of T-cell reconstitution after alpha-beta-depleted transplantation in children. Unique molecular identifiers tagged the TCRbeta library. TCRdb called the PCR reads again in MiXCR, with one record for every CDR3 protein. Of about 540,000 distinct CDR3 sequences detected, about 16% appear once; the ten largest clones hold more than 2.5%. The sample consisted of PBMCs from the stem cell graft donor, taken from the stem cell graft. Receptors were obtained from a human donor who donated a stem cell graft to a child with acute lymphoblastic leukemia.

J is TRBJ1-5 and V is TRBV27; 8 positions agree with TRBD1. Germline V gene lookup returns CDR1 MNHEY and CDR2 SMNVEV (reference sequence). The CDR3 loop spans 14 amino acids. V shed 4 bases, J shed 9 bases, and the junction held 8 bases outside the gene matches. This CDR3 reads CASSSRQGTPPQHF. The DNA of the CDR3 is TGTGCCAGCAGTTCAAGACAGGGGACCCCGCCCCAGCATTTT.

V is TRBV19 and J is TRBJ1-2, with 8 nucleotides matching TRBD1. With V trimmed by 6 bases and J by 4 bases, 7 bases remained unmatched. Germline V gene sequence: CDR1 LNHDA, CDR2 SQIVND (reference sequence). The CDR3 is made up of 14 amino acids. In DNA form, the CDR3 reads TGTGCCAGTAGGGGCCAGGGGGCAAGCTATGGCTACACCTTC. Protein: CASRGQGASYGYTF.

This chain uses TRBV10-2 with TRBJ2-1; D not resolved. The germline V gene encodes CDR1 WSHSY and CDR2 SAAADI. The CDR3 consists of 12 residues. V was clipped by 4 bases and J by 8 bases, with 9 bases between them. CDR3 residues: CASSALGDEQFF. The CDR3 region has the DNA TGCGCCAGCAGTGCCCTAGGAGATGAGCAGTTCTTC.

This clonotype was counted many times. V is TRBV5-1 and J is TRBJ2-1; possible D gene TRBD2, 5 bases. Trimming pared 1 base from V and 7 bases from J, leaving 12 bases between. Germline V CDR1 and CDR2: SGHRS, YFSETQ. This CDR3 has 14 residues. The CDR3 loop is CASSLLGPGNEQFF. The CDR3 DNA reads as TGCGCCAGCAGCTTGCTAGGCCCGGGGAATGAGCAGTTCTTC.

This clonotype was seen a few times. The chain employs TRBV5-1 and TRBJ2-7; 7 bases line up with TRBD1. With V trimmed by 4 bases and J by 5 bases, 9 bases remained unmatched. CDR1 and CDR2 from the germline V gene are SGHRS and YFSETQ. This CDR3 has 14 amino acids. The CDR3 DNA reads as TGCGCCAGCAGCCGGTCAACAGGGGTTAACGAGCAGTACTTC. It is translated as CASSRSTGVNEQYF.